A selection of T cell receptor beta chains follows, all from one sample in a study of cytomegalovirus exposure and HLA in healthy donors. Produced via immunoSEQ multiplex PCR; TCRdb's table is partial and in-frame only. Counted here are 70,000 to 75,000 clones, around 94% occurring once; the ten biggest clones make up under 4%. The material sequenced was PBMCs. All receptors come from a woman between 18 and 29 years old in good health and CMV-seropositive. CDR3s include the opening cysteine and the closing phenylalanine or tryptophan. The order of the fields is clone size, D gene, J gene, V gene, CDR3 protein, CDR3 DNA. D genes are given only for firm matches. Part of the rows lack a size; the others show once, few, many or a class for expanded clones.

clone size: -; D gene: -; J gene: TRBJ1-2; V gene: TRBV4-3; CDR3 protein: CASSQAGIEGYTF; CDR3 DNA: TGCGCCAGCAGCCAAGCCGGGATAGAAGGCTACACCTTC
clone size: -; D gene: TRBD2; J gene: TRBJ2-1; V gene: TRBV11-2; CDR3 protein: CASSLRMSGGLSSYNEQFF; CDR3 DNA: TGTGCCAGCAGCTTACGGATGAGCGGGGGCCTAAGCTCCTACAATGAGCAGTTCTTC
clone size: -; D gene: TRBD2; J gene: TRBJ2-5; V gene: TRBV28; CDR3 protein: CASLAGLRETQYF; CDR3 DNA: TGTGCCAGCTTAGCGGGGCTACGGGAGACCCAGTACTTC
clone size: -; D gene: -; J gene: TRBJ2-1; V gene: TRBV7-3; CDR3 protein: CASSRTGPEEQFF; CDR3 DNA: TGTGCCAGCAGCCGCACAGGACCCGAGGAGCAGTTCTTC
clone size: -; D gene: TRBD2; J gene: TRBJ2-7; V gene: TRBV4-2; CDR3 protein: CASSQDPSGGAYEQYF; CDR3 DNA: TGTGCCAGCAGCCAAGATCCTAGCGGGGGGGCCTACGAGCAGTACTTC
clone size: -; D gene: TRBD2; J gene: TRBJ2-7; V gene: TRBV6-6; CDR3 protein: CASSSLGGSYEQYF; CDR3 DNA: TGTGCCAGCAGTTCACTCGGGGGGTCCTACGAGCAGTACTTC
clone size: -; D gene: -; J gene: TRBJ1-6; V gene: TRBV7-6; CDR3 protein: CASSLEPGGSPLHF; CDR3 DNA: TGTGCCAGCAGCTTAGAACCCGGCGGTTCACCCCTCCACTTT
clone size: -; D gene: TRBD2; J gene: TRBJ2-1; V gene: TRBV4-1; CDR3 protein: CASSPIGTSSYNEQFF; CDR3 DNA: TGCGCCAGCAGCCCGATCGGGACTAGCTCCTACAATGAGCAGTTCTTC
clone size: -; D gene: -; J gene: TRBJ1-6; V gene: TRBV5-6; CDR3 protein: CASSFRTQGNSPLHF; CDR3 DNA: TGTGCCAGCAGCTTCCGGACACAGGGCAATTCACCCCTCCACTTT
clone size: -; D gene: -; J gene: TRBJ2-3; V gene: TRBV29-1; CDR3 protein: CSIGGGTDTQYF; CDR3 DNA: TGCAGCATCGGAGGTGGCACAGATACGCAGTATTTT
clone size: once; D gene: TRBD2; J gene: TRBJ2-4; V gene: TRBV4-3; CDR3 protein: CASSQDLGLAGAKNIQYF; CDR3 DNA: TGCGCCAGCAGCCAAGATCTAGGCCTAGCGGGAGCCAAAAACATTCAGTACTTC
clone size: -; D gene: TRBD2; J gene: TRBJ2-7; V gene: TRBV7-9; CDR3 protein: CASSQGLAGDEQYF; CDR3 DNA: TGTGCCAGCAGCCAGGGACTAGCGGGCGACGAGCAGTACTTC
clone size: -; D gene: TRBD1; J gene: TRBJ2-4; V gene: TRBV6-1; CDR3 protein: CASSEWDRGDIQYF; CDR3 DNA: TGTGCCAGCAGTGAATGGGACAGAGGGGACATTCAGTACTTC
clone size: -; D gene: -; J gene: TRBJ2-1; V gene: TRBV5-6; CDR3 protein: CASSLFVRGSYNEQFF; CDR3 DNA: TGTGCCAGCAGCTTGTTTGTTAGGGGCTCCTACAATGAGCAGTTCTTC
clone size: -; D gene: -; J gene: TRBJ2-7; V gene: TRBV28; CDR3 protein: CASSRGLSSYEQYF; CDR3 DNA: TGTGCCAGCAGCAGGGGCCTAAGCTCCTACGAGCAGTACTTC
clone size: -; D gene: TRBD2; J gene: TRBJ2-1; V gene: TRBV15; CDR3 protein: CATDEGLAGISNEQFF; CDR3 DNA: TGTGCCACCGACGAAGGACTAGCGGGAATATCCAATGAGCAGTTCTTC
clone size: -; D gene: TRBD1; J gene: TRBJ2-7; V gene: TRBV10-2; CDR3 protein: CASGTPDRVTYEQYF; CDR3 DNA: TGCGCCAGCGGAACGCCGGACAGGGTTACCTACGAGCAGTACTTC
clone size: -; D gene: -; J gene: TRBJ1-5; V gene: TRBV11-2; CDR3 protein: CASSFLASNQPQHF; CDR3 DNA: TGTGCCAGCAGCTTTTTAGCAAGCAATCAGCCCCAGCATTTT
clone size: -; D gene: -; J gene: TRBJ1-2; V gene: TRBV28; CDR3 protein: CASLSDSNYGYTF; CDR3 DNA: TGTGCCAGCCTTTCGGACAGTAACTATGGCTACACCTTC
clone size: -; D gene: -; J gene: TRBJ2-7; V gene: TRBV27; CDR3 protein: CASSDRYEQYF; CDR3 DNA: TGTGCCAGCAGTGACAGATACGAGCAGTACTTC
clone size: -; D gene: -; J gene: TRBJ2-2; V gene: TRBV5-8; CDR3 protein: CASSLGGAVAGELFF; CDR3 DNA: TGTGCCAGCAGCTTGGGCGGGGCGGTGGCCGGGGAGCTGTTTTTT
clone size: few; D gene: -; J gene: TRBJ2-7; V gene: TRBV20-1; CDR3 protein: CSARQENEQYF; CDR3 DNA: TGCAGTGCTAGACAGGAAAACGAGCAGTACTTC
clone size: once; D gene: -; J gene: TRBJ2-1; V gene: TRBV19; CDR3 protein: CASSKGQHYNEQFF; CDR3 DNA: TGTGCCAGTAGTAAAGGACAGCATTACAATGAGCAGTTCTTC